These 30 T cell receptor beta chains were all obtained from the same sample, sequenced in a study of blood T cell repertoires in COVID-19. The protocol was immunoSEQ multiplex PCR, while the TCRdb copy is restricted to in-frame clones and leaves out a portion. The sample lists some 58,000 clones, 80% to 90% occurring once. Specimen: peripheral blood. All receptors derive from a man in his forties with acute or convalescent COVID-19.

V is TRBV19 and J is TRBJ1-2, with TRBD1 identical over 8 bases. This CDR3 region has 20 residues. V lost 4 bases to trimming and J lost 5 bases; unmatched junction nucleotides: 24. Germline loops: CDR1 LNHDA, CDR2 SQIVND (reference sequence). CDR3 residues: CASSTAYFTGQEEDVYGYTF. Here the CDR3 DNA reads TGTGCCAGTAGTACAGCCTATTTCACGGGACAGGAAGAAGATGTATATGGCTACACCTTC.

As DNA, the CDR3 is TGTGCCAGCTCACCTTGGGACAGGCCTAATGAAAAACTGTTTTTT. It translates to CASSPWDRPNEKLFF. The rearrangement links TRBV18 to TRBJ1-4, with 8 bases lining up with TRBD1. Trimming removed 3 bases from V and 3 bases from J; junction bases left unmatched: 3. CDR3 length equals 15 residues. CDR1 is KGHSH and CDR2 is LQKENI in the germline V gene.

The genes are TRBV5-1 and TRBJ2-7; 7 bases agree with TRBD1. The CDR3 is 14 residues long. The ends lost 2 bases at V and 2 bases at J; junction bases unmatched: 4. The V gene's germline CDR1 is SGHRS and CDR2 YFSETQ. The CDR3 DNA sequence: TGCGCCAGCAGCTTACAGGGGCCGCCCTACGAGCAGTACTTC. Translation gives CASSLQGPPYEQYF.

The CDR3 DNA reads as TGTGCCAGCAGCTTAGTTCGAGGAGGCTCCGGCCGTTGGACCCAGTACTTC. It translates to CASSLVRGGSGRWTQYF. This chain joins TRBV7-8 and TRBJ2-5, with D possibly being TRBD2 (5 bases). V was trimmed by 1 base and J by 7 bases, leaving 22 bases between them. The V gene's germline CDR1 is SGHVS and CDR2 FQNEAQ. The CDR3 has 17 amino acids. The full variable domain, with the rest looked up from reference TRBV7-8 and TRBJ2-5, is GAGVSQSPRYKVAKRGQDVALRCDPISGHVSLFWYQQALGQGPEFLTYFQNEAQLDKSGLPSDRFFAERPEGSVSTLKIQRTQQEDSAVYLCASSLVRGGSGRWTQYFGPGTRLLVL.

This clone was seen just once. The rearrangement joins TRBV4-1 to TRBJ2-7; a weak D match, TRBD2 (6 bases). Germline assignment: CDR1 MGHRA and CDR2 YSYEKL. This CDR3 has 13 residues. V gave up 4 bases and J gave up 6 bases, with 13 bases separating them. In DNA, the CDR3 is TGCGCCAGCAGCCTCCGAGCCGGGGGCGAGCAGTACTTC. Translated, it gives CASSLRAGGEQYF.

J is TRBJ2-1 and V is TRBV11-2; tentative D call: TRBD1 (6 bases). V lost 4 bases and J 4 bases, leaving 11 bases between the germline ends. In germline, CDR1 is SGHAT, CDR2 FQNNGV. The CDR3 contains 14 residues. CDR3: CASSSGRGYNEQFF. CDR3 sequence (DNA): TGTGCCAGCAGCTCCGGTAGGGGGTACAATGAGCAGTTCTTC.

The chain is built from TRBV10-3 and TRBJ2-7; 11 bases line up with TRBD2. Germline CDR1 reads ENHRY; CDR2 reads SYGVKD. The CDR3 is made up of 14 amino acids. The J segment lost 3 bases and the V segment lost 5 bases, leaving 3 bases of the junction unmatched. Here the CDR3 DNA reads TGTGCCATCAGTTTAGCGGGGGGGCGCTACGAGCAGTACTTC. Its protein is CAISLAGGRYEQYF.

This chain connects TRBV4-1 to TRBJ1-5; TRBD1 matches 7 bases. After removal of 0 bases from V and 5 bases from J, the junction contained 4 bases not matched to a gene. The CDR3 totals 15 residues. The germline gives CDR1 MGHRA, CDR2 YSYEKL. The CDR3 DNA sequence: TGCGCCAGCAGCCAAGATCCGGACAGGTATCAGCCCCAGCATTTT. Its translation: CASSQDPDRYQPQHF.

This clone has only a few counts. The chain combines TRBV30 with TRBJ2-1, with D possibly matching TRBD1 (5 bases). CDR3 length: 14 residues. V was clipped by 6 bases and J by 0 bases, with 12 bases between them. Germline CDR1 is GTSNPN and CDR2 is SVGIG (reference sequence). This chain's CDR3 is CACLRQSSYNEQFF. CDR3 nucleotide sequence: TGTGCCTGCCTACGACAGAGCTCCTACAATGAGCAGTTCTTC.

This clone was picked up one time. The chain employs TRBV5-8 and TRBJ1-2; D remains ambiguous. CDR1 and CDR2 (germline): SGHTS, YDEGEE. Trimming removed 4 bases at V and 2 bases at J, with 9 bases between. CDR3 length equals 13 residues. The CDR3 coding sequence is TGTGCCAGCAGCGCGCAGGAAAACTATGGCTACACCTTC. This gives the protein CASSAQENYGYTF.

This rearrangement joins TRBV19 to TRBJ1-4, with D perhaps TRBD1 (6 bases). CDR3 length: 16 amino acids. Germline CDR1 reads LNHDA; CDR2 reads SQIVND (reference sequence). V was cut by 3 bases and J by 5 bases, with 16 bases left in between. The DNA for the CDR3 is TGTGCCAGTAGTATGGGCGGGGGCTGGAACAATGAAAAACTGTTTTTT. Residues: CASSMGGGWNNEKLFF.

The chain links TRBV2 to TRBJ2-3; 7 nucleotides agree with TRBD1. Germline CDR1 SNHLY, CDR2 FYNNEI. V shed 2 bases, J shed 0 bases, and the junction held 11 bases outside the gene matches. This CDR3 has 18 amino acids. The CDR3 loop reads CASSESGSTGWSTDTQYF. The CDR3 coding sequence is TGTGCCAGCAGTGAATCAGGATCGACAGGGTGGAGCACAGATACGCAGTATTTT.

Turning to this clone: One junction end disagrees with the germline gene, perhaps due to a read error. In DNA form, the CDR3 reads TGTGCCAGCAGCTTAGCACCCCCAGAGTCAACGGAGTTT. It yields the protein CASSLAPPESTEF. The chain employs TRBV7-9 and TRBJ2-3; no definite D call. Per the germline V gene, CDR1 is SEHNR and CDR2 is FQNEAQ (reference sequence). The CDR3 sequence is 13 residues long.

This sequence joins TRBV5-1 and TRBJ2-5; 11 nucleotides agree with TRBD2. J gave up 2 bases and V 1 base, and 10 bases lay outside the gene matches. The germline V gene has CDR1 SGHRS and CDR2 YFSETQ. The CDR3 extends over 18 amino acids. Here the CDR3 reads CASSLILGLAETQETQYF. For the CDR3, the DNA is TGCGCCAGCAGCTTGATATTGGGACTAGCGGAAACTCAAGAGACCCAGTACTTC.

The chain uses TRBV9 and TRBJ1-6; D is unresolved. V lost 4 bases and J 2 bases, leaving 7 bases between the germline ends. Germline V gene lookup returns CDR1 SGDLS and CDR2 YYNGEE. CDR3 size: 14 residues. The CDR3 sequence: CASSPSTYNSPLHF. The CDR3, as DNA: TGTGCCAGCAGCCCTAGCACCTATAATTCACCCCTCCACTTT.

The V call is TRBV6-5, the J call TRBJ1-6; unclear D gene. This CDR3 is 12 amino acids long. V was pared by 6 bases and J by 8 bases, with 8 bases between. Germline V gene data show CDR1 as MNHEY and CDR2 as SVGAGI. The CDR3 DNA reads TGTGCCAGCAGGGAGTACGATTCACCCCTCCACTTT. It is translated as CASREYDSPLHF.

This chain uses TRBV9 with TRBJ2-5; tentatively, D is TRBD2 (6 bases). Germline V gene lookup returns CDR1 SGDLS and CDR2 YYNGEE. V was trimmed by 1 base and J by 4 bases, leaving 14 bases between them. This CDR3 is built from 15 residues. The CDR3 nucleotides are TGTGCCAGCAGCGTAACCCCTACTAGCCGAGAGACCCAGTACTTC. The encoded protein is CASSVTPTSRETQYF.

This clone appeared a single time. The rearrangement uses TRBV9 and TRBJ1-6; D not certain. CDR1 is SGDLS, CDR2 YYNGEE, per germline. This CDR3 contains 12 residues. Trimming stripped 3 bases from V and 8 bases from J, with 6 bases between. CDR3 bases: TGTGCCAGCAGCGGACTTTATTCACCCCTCCACTTT. Translating gives CASSGLYSPLHF.

The chain joins TRBV2 to TRBJ2-3; maybe TRBD1 (6 bases). CDR1 is SNHLY, CDR2 FYNNEI, per germline. The CDR3 spans 14 residues. V was pared by 6 bases and J by 3 bases, with 13 bases between. The CDR3 DNA follows: TGTGCCAGCAGCGGTGGTAGGGGGACAGATACGCAGTATTTT. Protein product: CASSGGRGTDTQYF.

The CDR3 here is CASSPTALYGYTF. CDR3 in DNA: TGTGCCAGCAGCCCGACAGCCCTCTATGGCTACACCTTC. The chain employs TRBV3-1 (or the pseudogene TRBV3-2) and TRBJ1-2, with D possibly matching TRBD1 (5 bases). The germline V gene encodes CDR1 LGHDT and CDR2 YNNKEL (reference sequence). The CDR3 runs to 13 residues. The V and J ends lost 4 bases and 4 bases respectively, with 10 bases between them.

The chain uses TRBV29-1 and TRBJ2-7, with 15 bases matching TRBD2. Germline CDR1 reads SQVTM; CDR2 reads ANQGSEA. The CDR3 loop spans 15 amino acids. J gave up 2 bases and V 6 bases, and 5 bases lay outside the gene matches. The CDR3 spells CSVGTSGGLAYEQYF. DNA of the CDR3: TGCAGCGTCGGGACTAGCGGGGGGCTGGCCTACGAGCAGTACTTC.

The gene calls are TRBV27 and TRBJ2-5, with D possibly TRBD2 on 5 matching bases. This CDR3 is 14 amino acids long. The V gene's germline CDR1 is MNHEY and CDR2 SMNVEV (reference sequence). Between the trimmed V and J ends, which lost 2 bases and 4 bases, there was a span of 11 bases. CDR3 protein: CASSLGSRGETQYF. CDR3 coding DNA: TGTGCCAGCAGTTTAGGCTCCCGGGGAGAGACCCAGTACTTC.

The CDR3 loop reads CASSIHGLTEAFF. DNA for the CDR3: TGTGCCAGCAGCATTCATGGGCTCACTGAAGCTTTCTTT. This rearrangement joins TRBV11-3 to TRBJ1-1; D ambiguous. Germline CDR1 reads SGHNT; CDR2 reads YENEEA. This CDR3 spans 13 amino acids. V was pared by 5 bases and J by 4 bases, with 11 bases between.

The chain combines TRBV11-2 with TRBJ2-7; 7 nucleotides agree with TRBD2. CDR1 is SGHAT and CDR2 is FQNNGV in the germline V gene. V was clipped by 7 bases and J by 3 bases; unmatched bases: 12. The CDR3 contains 15 residues. CDR3 sequence: CASKYARDYHYEQYF. CDR3 DNA sequence: TGTGCCAGCAAGTACGCCCGGGACTATCACTACGAGCAGTACTTC.

DNA of the CDR3: TGTGCCAGTAGTATACGGACAGGGGGCAATCAGCCCCAGCATTTT. As protein: CASSIRTGGNQPQHF. V usage is TRBV19 and J usage is TRBJ1-5; 9 bases align to TRBD1. CDR1 and CDR2 (germline): LNHDA, SQIVND (reference sequence). With 2 bases clipped from V and 2 bases from J, the junction kept 1 base outside the gene matches. The CDR3 length is 15 residues. The variable domain in full, with the rest retrieved from reference TRBV19 and TRBJ1-5, is DGGITQSPKYLFRKEGQNVTLSCEQNLNHDAMYWYRQDPGQGLRLIYYSQIVNDFQKGDIAEGYSVSREKKESFPLTVTSAQKNPTAFYLCASSIRTGGNQPQHFGDGTRLSIL.

This sequence joins TRBV12-3 or TRBV12-4 and TRBJ2-5; TRBD2 is a possible D gene (5 bases). This CDR3 has 13 amino acids. V lost 4 bases, J lost 4 bases, and 10 bases lay in between. CDR3 sequence: CASSYLAGETQYF. DNA of the CDR3: TGTGCCAGCAGTTACCTAGCCGGAGAGACCCAGTACTTC.

The CDR3, as DNA: TGTGCCAGCAGCCCCTCGACAGGGCATGAGCAGTTCTTC. It is translated as CASSPSTGHEQFF. The chain carries TRBV7-2 and TRBJ2-1, with 7 bases that match TRBD1. CDR3 length equals 13 residues. Germline V gene lookup returns CDR1 SGHTA and CDR2 FQGNSA. V dropped 5 bases and J dropped 8; count of bases not matched to a gene: 6.

V gene TRBV29-1 combines with J gene TRBJ1-1; D is uncertain. Trimming removed 2 bases at V and 1 base at J, with 5 bases between. Germline CDR1 is SQVTM and CDR2 is ANQGSEA. The CDR3 has 12 residues. The CDR3 loop reads CSVEPGNTEAFF. In DNA form, the CDR3 reads TGCAGCGTTGAACCAGGGAACACTGAAGCTTTCTTT.

The chain employs TRBV23-1 and TRBJ1-1, with no clear D. TRBV23-1 is an ORF; its function is uncertain. Trimming cost V 3 bases and J 4 bases, with 18 bases left between them. The CDR3 sequence is 16 residues long. The CDR3 DNA follows: TGCGCCAGCAGTCACCCCCCAGGCGGGCTTAGCACTGAAGCTTTCTTT. This gives the protein CASSHPPGGLSTEAFF.

In this sample, this clone turned up once. The CDR3 coding sequence is TGTGCCAGCAGTTACCGGGGGGGGGATACTAACTATGGCTACACCTTC. Amino acid sequence: CASSYRGGDTNYGYTF. This chain links TRBV6-6 with TRBJ1-2, with D possibly being TRBD1 (5 bases). Trimming shortened V by 2 bases and J by 0 bases, and 13 bases separated the two germline ends. The CDR3 sequence is 16 residues long. The germline V gene has CDR1 MNHNY and CDR2 SVGAGI (reference sequence).